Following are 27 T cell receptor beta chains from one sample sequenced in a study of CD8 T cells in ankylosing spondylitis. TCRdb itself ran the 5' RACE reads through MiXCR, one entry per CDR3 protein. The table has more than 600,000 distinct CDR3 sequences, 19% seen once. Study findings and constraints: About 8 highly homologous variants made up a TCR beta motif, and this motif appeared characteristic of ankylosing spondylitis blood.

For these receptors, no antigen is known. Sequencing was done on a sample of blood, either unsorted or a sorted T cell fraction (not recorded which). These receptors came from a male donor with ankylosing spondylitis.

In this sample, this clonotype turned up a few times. CDR3 protein: CASSYRGRNVQETQYF. The CDR3, as DNA: TGTGCCAGTAGTTACAGGGGGCGGAACGTACAAGAGACCCAGTACTTC. V and J are TRBV19 and TRBJ2-5; 9 bases are a match to TRBD1. The germline V gene encodes CDR1 LNHDA and CDR2 SQIVND (reference sequence). Trimming cost V 5 bases and J 2 bases; bases outside gene matches: 9. The CDR3 is 16 residues long.

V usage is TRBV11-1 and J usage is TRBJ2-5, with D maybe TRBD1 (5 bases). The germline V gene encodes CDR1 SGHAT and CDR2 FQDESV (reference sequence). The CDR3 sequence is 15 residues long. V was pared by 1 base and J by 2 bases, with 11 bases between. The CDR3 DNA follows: TGTGCCAGCAGCTTAGGGACACTGCTACAAGAGACCCAGTACTTC. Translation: CASSLGTLLQETQYF. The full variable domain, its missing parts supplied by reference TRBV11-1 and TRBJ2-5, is EAEVAQSPRYKITEKSQAVAFWCDPISGHATLYWYRQILGQGPELLVQFQDESVVDDSQLPKDRFSAERLKGVDSTLKIQPAELGDSAMYLCASSLGTLLQETQYFGPGTRLLVL.

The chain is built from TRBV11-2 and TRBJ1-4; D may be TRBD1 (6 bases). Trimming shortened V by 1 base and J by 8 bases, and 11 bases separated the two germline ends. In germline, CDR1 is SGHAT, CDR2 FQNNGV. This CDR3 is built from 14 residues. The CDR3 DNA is TGTGCCAGCAGCTTAGCACAGGGAGGGGAAAAACTGTTTTTT. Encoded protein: CASSLAQGGEKLFF.

CDR3 loop: CASSPDREPYEQYF. The CDR3, as DNA: TGTGCCAGCAGCCCCGACAGGGAACCCTACGAGCAGTACTTC. The rearrangement links TRBV7-9 to TRBJ2-7; 7 bases line up with TRBD1. The V and J ends lost 5 bases and 2 bases, in that order; junction bases with no gene match: 6. The CDR3 is 14 amino acids. The V gene's germline CDR1 is SEHNR and CDR2 FQNEAQ (reference sequence).

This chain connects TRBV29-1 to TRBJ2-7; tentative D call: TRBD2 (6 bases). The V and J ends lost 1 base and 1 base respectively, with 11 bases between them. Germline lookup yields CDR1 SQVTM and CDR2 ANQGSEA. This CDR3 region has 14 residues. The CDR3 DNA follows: TGCAGCGTTGAAGGGCGGGGAAATTCCTACGAGCAGTACTTC. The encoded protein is CSVEGRGNSYEQYF.

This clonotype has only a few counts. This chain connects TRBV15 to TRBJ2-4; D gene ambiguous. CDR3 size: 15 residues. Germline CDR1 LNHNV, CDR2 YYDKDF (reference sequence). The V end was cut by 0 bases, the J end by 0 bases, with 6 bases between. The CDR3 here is CATSRDRLAKNIQYF. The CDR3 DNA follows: TGTGCCACCAGCAGAGATCGACTAGCCAAAAACATTCAGTACTTC.

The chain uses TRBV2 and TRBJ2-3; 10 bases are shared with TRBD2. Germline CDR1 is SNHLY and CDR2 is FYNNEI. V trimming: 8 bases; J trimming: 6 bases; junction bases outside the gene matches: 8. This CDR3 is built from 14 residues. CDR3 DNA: TGTGCCAGCGCCTCTAGCGGGAGCTGGGATACGCAGTATTTT. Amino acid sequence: CASASSGSWDTQYF.

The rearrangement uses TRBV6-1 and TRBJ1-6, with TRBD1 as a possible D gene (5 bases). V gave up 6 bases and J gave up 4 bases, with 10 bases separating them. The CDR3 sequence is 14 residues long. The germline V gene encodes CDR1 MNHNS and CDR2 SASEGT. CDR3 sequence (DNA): TGTGCCAGCAGGGGGGTTTCGTATAATTCACCCCTCCACTTT. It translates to CASRGVSYNSPLHF.

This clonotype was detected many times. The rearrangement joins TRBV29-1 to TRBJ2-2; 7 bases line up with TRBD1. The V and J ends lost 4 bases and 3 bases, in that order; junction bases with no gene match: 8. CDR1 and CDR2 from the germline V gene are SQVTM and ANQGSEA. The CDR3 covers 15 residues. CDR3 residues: CSVGGEGAHTGELFF. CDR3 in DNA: TGCAGCGTTGGCGGAGAGGGGGCACACACCGGGGAGCTGTTTTTT.

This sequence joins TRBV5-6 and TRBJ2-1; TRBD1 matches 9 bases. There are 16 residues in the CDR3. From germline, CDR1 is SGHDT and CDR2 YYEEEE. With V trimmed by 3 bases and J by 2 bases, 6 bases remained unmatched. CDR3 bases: TGTGCCAGCAGCTGGACAGGGGACTCTCCCTACAATGAGCAGTTCTTC. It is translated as CASSWTGDSPYNEQFF.

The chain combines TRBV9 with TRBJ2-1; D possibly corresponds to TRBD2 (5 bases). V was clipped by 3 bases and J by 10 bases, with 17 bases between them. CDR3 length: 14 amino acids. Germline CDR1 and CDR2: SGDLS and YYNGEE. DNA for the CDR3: TGTGCCAGCAGCGAGCTGACTCGCCCGGGGGAGCAGTTCTTC. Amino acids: CASSELTRPGEQFF.

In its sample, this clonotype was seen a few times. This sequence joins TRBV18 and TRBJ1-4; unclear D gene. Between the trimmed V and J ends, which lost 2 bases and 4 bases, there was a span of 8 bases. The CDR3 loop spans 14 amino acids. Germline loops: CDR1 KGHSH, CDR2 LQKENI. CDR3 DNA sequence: TGTGCCAGCTCACCAAGGCAGAGTAATGAAAAACTGTTTTTT. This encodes CASSPRQSNEKLFF.

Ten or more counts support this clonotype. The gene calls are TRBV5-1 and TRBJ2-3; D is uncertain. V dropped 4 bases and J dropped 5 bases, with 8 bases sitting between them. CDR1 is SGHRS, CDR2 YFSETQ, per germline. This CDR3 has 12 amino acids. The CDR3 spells CASSPWRDTQYF. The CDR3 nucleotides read TGCGCCAGCAGCCCTTGGAGAGATACGCAGTATTTT.

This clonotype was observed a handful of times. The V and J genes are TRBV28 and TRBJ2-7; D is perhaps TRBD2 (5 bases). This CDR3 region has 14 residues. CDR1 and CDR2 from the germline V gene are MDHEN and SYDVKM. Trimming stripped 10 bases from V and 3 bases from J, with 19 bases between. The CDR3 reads CAMGPDPAGYEQYF. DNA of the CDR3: TGTGCCATGGGCCCCGACCCGGCGGGCTACGAGCAGTACTTC.

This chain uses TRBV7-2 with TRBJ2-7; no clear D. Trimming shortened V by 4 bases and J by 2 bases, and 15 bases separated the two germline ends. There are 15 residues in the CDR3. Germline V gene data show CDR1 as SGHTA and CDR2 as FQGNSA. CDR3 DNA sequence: TGTGCCAGCAGCTCATACGGCTTCCAGACCTACGAGCAGTACTTC. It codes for CASSSYGFQTYEQYF.

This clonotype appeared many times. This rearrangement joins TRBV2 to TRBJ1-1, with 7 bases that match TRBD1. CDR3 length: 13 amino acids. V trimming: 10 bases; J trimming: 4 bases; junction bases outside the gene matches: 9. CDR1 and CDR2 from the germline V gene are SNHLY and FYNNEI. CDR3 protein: CATRGDRRTEAFF. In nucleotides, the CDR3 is TGTGCCACCAGGGGGGATAGGCGCACTGAAGCTTTCTTT.

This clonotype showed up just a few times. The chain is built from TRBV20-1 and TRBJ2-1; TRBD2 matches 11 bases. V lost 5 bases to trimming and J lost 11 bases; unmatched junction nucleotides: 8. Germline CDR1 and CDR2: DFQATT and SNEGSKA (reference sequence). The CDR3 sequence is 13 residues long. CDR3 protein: CSALASSGGKQFF. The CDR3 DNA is TGCAGTGCTTTGGCGTCTAGCGGGGGGAAGCAGTTCTTC.

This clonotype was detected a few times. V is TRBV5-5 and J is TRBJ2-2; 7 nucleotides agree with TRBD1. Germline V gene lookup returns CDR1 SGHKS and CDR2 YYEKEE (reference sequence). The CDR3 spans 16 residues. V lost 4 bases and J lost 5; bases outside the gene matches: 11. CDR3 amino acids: CASSPIGTGVTGELFF. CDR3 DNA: TGTGCCAGCAGCCCAATAGGTACAGGGGTAACCGGGGAGCTGTTTTTT.

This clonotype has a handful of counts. DNA of the CDR3: TGCAGTGCTCCTTGGGGTGGACAGGGGTTCCCTGAAGCTTTCTTT. It specifies CSAPWGGQGFPEAFF. This rearrangement joins TRBV20-1 to TRBJ1-1; 9 bases match TRBD1. Germline-derived CDR1 and CDR2 are DFQATT and SNEGSKA (reference sequence). The CDR3 has 15 residues. J was trimmed by 6 bases and V by 5 bases; bases with no gene match: 13.

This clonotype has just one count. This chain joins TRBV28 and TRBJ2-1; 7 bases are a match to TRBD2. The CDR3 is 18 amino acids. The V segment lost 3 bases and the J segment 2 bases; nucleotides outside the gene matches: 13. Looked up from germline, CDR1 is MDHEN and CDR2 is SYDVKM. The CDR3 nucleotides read TGTGCCAGCAGTTTTAACCCGGGCGCGGGAGCAGCCTACAATGAGCAGTTCTTC. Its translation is CASSFNPGAGAAYNEQFF.

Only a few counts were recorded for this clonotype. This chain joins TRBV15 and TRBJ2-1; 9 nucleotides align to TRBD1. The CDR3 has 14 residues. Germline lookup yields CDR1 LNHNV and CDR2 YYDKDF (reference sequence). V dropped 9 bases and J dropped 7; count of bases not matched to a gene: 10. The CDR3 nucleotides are TGTGCCACTAGAAAACCGGGACAGGGAAATGAGCAGTTCTTC. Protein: CATRKPGQGNEQFF.

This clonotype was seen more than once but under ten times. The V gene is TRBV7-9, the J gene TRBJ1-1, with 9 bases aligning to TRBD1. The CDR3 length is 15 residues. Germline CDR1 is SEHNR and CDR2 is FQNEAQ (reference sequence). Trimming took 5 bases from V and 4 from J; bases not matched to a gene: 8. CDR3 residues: CASSEGQGEGTEAFF. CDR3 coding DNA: TGTGCCAGCAGCGAGGGACAGGGAGAGGGCACTGAAGCTTTCTTT.

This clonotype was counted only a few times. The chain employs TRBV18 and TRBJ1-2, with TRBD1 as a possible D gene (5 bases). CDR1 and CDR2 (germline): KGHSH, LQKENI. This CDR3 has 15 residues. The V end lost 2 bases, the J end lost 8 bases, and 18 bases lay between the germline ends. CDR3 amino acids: CASSPLGEGAKGYTF. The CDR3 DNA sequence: TGTGCCAGCTCACCATTAGGGGAGGGAGCGAAAGGCTACACCTTC. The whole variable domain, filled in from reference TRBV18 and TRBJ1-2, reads NAGVMQNPRHLVRRRGQEARLRCSPMKGHSHVYWYRQLPEEGLKFMVYLQKENIIDESGMPKERFSAEFPKEGPSILRIQQVVRGDSAAYFCASSPLGEGAKGYTFGSGTRLTVV.

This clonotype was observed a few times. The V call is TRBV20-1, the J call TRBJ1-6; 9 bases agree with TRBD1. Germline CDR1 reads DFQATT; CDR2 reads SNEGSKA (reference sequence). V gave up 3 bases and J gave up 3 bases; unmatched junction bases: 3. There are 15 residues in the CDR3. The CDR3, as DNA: TGCAGTGCTAGGGAGACAGGGGGCTATAATTCACCCCTCCACTTT. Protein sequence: CSARETGGYNSPLHF.

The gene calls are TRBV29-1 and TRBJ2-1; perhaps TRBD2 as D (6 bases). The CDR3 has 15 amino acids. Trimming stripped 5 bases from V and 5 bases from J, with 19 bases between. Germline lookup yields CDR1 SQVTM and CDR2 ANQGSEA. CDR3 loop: CSVLHRGVGDNEQFF. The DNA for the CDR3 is TGCAGCGTTCTTCATCGCGGGGTCGGGGACAATGAGCAGTTCTTC.

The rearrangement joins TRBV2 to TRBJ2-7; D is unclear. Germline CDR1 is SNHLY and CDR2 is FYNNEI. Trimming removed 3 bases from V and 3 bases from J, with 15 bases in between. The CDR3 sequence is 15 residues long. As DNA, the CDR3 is TGTGCCAGCAGTGATATTGCCGCTCTCAGCTACGAGCAGTACTTC. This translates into CASSDIAALSYEQYF.

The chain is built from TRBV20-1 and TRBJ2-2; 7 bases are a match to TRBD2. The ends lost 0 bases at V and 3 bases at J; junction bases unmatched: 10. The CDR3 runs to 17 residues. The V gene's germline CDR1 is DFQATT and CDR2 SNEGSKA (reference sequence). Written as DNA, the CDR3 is TGCAGTGCTAGAGATCTTTGGCGGGAGACGTACACCGGGGAGCTGTTTTTT. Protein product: CSARDLWRETYTGELFF.